This T cell receptor beta chain stems from a study of blood T cell repertoires in COVID-19. Study members were between about 18 and 89 years old and lived in 24 US regions. Produced via immunoSEQ multiplex PCR; TCRdb's table is partial and in-frame only. The sample includes 200,000 to 250,000 clones, around 81% of them seen just once. Germline CDR1 is SGHKS and CDR2 is YYEKEE (reference sequence). The ends were cut back, 1 base at V and 2 bases at J, with 10 bases in the middle. There are 14 residues in the CDR3. V gene TRBV5-5 combines with J gene TRBJ2-7; D not resolved. The sample was PBMCs or T cells enriched from blood (not recorded which). The sequence was obtained from a middle-aged woman with acute COVID-19. The chain's CDR3 is CASSLSQAAYEQYF. CDR3 in DNA: TGTGCCAGCAGCTTGTCGCAGGCCGCCTACGAGCAGTACTTC.